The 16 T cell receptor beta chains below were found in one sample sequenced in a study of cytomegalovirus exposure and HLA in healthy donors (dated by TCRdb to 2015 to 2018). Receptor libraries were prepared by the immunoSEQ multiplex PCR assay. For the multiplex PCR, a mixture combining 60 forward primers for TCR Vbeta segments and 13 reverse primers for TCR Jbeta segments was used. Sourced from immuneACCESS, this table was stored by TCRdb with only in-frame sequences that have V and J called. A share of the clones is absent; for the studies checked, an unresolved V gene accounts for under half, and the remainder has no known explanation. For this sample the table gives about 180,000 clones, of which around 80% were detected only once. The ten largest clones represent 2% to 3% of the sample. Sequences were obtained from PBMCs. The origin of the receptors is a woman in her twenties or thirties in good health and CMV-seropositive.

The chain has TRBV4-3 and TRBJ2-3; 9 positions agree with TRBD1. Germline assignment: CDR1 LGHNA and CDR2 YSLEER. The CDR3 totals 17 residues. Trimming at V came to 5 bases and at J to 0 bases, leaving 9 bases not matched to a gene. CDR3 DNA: TGCGCCAGCAGCGGACAGGGGTCAATGCTCAGCACAGATACGCAGTATTTT. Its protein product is CASSGQGSMLSTDTQYF.

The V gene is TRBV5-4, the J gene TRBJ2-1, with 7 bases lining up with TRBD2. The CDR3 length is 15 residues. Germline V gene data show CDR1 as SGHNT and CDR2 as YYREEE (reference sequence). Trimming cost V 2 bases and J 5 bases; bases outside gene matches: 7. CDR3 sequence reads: CASSFVGLRDNEQFF. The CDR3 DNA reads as TGTGCCAGCAGCTTTGTGGGACTACGAGACAATGAGCAGTTCTTC.

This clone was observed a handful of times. This CDR3 is CASSLDPAGTANEKLFF. CDR3 in DNA: TGTGCCAGCAGCTTAGATCCCGCGGGGACAGCTAATGAAAAACTGTTTTTT. J is TRBJ1-4 and V is TRBV11-2; TRBD1 matches at 7 bases. The CDR3 runs to 17 residues. V lost 0 bases and J lost 3; bases outside the gene matches: 7. The germline gives CDR1 SGHAT, CDR2 FQNNGV.

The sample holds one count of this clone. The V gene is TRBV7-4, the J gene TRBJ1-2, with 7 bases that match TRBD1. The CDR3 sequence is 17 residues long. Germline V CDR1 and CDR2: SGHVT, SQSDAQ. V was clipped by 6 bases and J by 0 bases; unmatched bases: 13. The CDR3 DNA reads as TGTGCCAGCAGACTTACTATCCGGGACAGAGCTAACTATGGCTACACCTTC. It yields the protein CASRLTIRDRANYGYTF.

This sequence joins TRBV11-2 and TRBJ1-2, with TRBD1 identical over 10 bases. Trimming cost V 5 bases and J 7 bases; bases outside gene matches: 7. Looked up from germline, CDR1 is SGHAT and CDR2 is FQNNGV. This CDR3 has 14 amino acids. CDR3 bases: TGTGCCAGCAGCCCCCGGGACAGGGGAGGTGGCTACACCTTC. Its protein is CASSPRDRGGGYTF.

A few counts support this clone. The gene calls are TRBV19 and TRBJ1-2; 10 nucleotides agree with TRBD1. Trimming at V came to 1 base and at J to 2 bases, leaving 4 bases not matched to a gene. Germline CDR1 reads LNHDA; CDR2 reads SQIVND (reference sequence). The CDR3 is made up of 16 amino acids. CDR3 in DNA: TGTGCCAGTAGTATAGCCCGGACAGGGGGAAACTATGGCTACACCTTC. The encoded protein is CASSIARTGGNYGYTF.

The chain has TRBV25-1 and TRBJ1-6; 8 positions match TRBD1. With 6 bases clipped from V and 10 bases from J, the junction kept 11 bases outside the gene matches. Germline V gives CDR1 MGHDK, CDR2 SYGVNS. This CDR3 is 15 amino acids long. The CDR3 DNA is TGTGCCAGCAGGGGAGGACAGGGATGGCGCTCACCCCTCCACTTT. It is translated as CASRGGQGWRSPLHF.

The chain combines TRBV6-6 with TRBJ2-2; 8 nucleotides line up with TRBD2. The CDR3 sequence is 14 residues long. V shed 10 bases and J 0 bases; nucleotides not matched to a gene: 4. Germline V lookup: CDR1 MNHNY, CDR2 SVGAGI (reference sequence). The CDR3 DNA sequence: TGTGCCACCGTACTAGCGGCGAACACCGGGGAGCTGTTTTTT. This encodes CATVLAANTGELFF.

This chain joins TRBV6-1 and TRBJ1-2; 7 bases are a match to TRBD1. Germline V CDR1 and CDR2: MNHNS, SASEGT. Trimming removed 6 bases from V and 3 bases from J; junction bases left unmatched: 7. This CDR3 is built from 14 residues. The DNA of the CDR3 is TGTGCCAGCAGGCGACAGGGCCCATACTATGGCTACACCTTC. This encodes CASRRQGPYYGYTF.

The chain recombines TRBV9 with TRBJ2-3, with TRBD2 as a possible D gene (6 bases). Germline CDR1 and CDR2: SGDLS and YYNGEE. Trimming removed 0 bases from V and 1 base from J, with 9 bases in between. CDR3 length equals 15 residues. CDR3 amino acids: CASSVDGTRTDTQYF. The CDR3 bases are TGTGCCAGCAGCGTAGATGGGACTCGCACAGATACGCAGTATTTT. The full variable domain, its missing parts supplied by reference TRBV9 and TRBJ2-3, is DSGVTQTPKHLITATGQRVTLRCSPRSGDLSVYWYQQSLDQGLQFLIQYYNGEERAKGNILERFSAQQFPDLHSELNLSSLELGDSALYFCASSVDGTRTDTQYFGPGTRLTVL.

The CDR3 bases are TGTGCCAGCAGCGTCGCGAATTCACCCCTCCACTTT. Translation: CASSVANSPLHF. The chain uses TRBV7-9 and TRBJ1-6; D ambiguous. Between the trimmed V and J ends, which lost 5 bases and 7 bases, there was a span of 6 bases. The CDR3 has 12 amino acids. CDR1 is SEHNR and CDR2 is FQNEAQ in the germline V gene (reference sequence). Based on the CDR3 plus reference TRBV7-9 and TRBJ1-6, the full variable domain is DTGVSQNPRHKITKRGQNVTFRCDPISEHNRLYWYRQTLGQGPEFLTYFQNEAQLEKSRLLSDRFSAERPKGSFSTLEIQRTEQGDSAMYLCASSVANSPLHFGNGTRLTVT.

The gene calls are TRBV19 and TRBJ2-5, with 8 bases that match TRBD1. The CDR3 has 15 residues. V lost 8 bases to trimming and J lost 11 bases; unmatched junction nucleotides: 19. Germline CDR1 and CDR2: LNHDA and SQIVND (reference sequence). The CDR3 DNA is TGTGCCAGTTCAGAGACCGGGACAGGCGCGACGGTGCAGTACTTC. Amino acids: CASSETGTGATVQYF.

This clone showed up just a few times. The CDR3 protein is CASSERLVYNEQFF. The CDR3 DNA reads TGTGCCAGCAGTGAACGACTAGTATACAATGAGCAGTTCTTC. The gene calls are TRBV25-1 and TRBJ2-1, with D possibly TRBD2 on 6 matching bases. CDR1 is MGHDK, CDR2 SYGVNS, per germline. The length of the CDR3 is 14 residues. Trimming stripped 2 bases from V and 4 bases from J, with 9 bases between.

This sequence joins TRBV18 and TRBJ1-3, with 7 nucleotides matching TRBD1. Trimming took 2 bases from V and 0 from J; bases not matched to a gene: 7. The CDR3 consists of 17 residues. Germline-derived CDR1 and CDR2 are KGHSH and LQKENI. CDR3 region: CASSPTGTDNSGNTIYF. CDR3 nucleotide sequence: TGTGCCAGCTCACCAACCGGGACAGACAACTCTGGAAACACCATATATTTT.

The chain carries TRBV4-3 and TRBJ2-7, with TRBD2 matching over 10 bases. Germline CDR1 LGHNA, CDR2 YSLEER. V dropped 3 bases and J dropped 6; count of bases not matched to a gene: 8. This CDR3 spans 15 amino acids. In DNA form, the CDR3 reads TGCGCCAGCAGCCACGGCAGCGGGAGGGGGGGCGAGCAGTACTTC. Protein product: CASSHGSGRGGEQYF.

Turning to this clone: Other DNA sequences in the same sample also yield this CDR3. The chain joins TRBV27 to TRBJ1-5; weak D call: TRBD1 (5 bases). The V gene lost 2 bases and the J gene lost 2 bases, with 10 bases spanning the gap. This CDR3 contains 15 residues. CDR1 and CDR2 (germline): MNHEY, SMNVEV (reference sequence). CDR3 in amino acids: CASSLAPGGNQPQHF. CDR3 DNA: TGTGCCAGCAGTTTAGCCCCGGGGGGCAATCAGCCCCAGCATTTT.